This T cell receptor (beta chain) was obtained from a study of T cell changes during pregnancy in multiple sclerosis. This CDR3 is 15 amino acids long. Germline CDR1 is PRHDT and CDR2 is FYEKMQ (reference sequence). J was trimmed by 5 bases and V by 5 bases; bases with no gene match: 7. Sequencing used immunoSEQ multiplex PCR; TCRdb keeps in-frame clones, though not all of them. The sample includes 55,000 to 95,000 clones, around nine tenths seen only once; the top ten take roughly 2.1%. The V and J genes are TRBV13 and TRBJ1-1, with TRBD1 matching over 11 bases. This clonotype originated in a female donor in good health, enrolled as a control in a pregnancy study. Sequencing was performed on peripheral blood, taken in the second trimester of pregnancy. CDR3 loop: CASSVPGQGATEAFF. In DNA, the CDR3 is TGTGCCAGCAGCGTTCCCGGACAGGGGGCGACTGAAGCTTTCTTT.